One T cell receptor (beta chain) is described in this entry. From germline, CDR1 is SGHTA and CDR2 FQGNSA. This CDR3 has 15 residues. J gave up 3 bases and V 4 bases, and 6 bases lay outside the gene matches. This entry is derived from a study of T cells in Graves' hyperthyroidism and ophthalmopathy. Hyperthyroidism in the patients, aged 18 to 65, was newly diagnosed and under 2 months in duration. Uncontrolled infection, other autoimmune disease, pregnancy or lactation disqualified patients from enrolment. PBMCs came from over 8.5 ml fresh peripheral blood. Using RNA transcripts as the source, TCR beta CDR3 regions were amplified. First-round RT-PCR targeting the TCR CDR3 was performed with the HTBI primer set. TCRdb re-called the multiplex PCR reads with MiXCR, one entry per CDR3 protein. Of over 550,000 distinct CDR3 sequences detected, about a sixth appear once; the ten largest clones hold 15% to 20%.

The sample was blood. This chain uses TRBV7-2 with TRBJ2-3; 8 bases align to TRBD1. The TCR sequence derives from a woman younger than 35 with Graves' hyperthyroidism. The CDR3 here is CASSYPTGVTDTQYF. The DNA for the CDR3 is TGTGCCAGCAGCTATCCGACAGGGGTGACAGATACGCAGTATTTT.